These 26 T cell receptor beta chains were all obtained from the same sample, sequenced in a study of blood T cell repertoires in COVID-19. Sequencing used immunoSEQ multiplex PCR; TCRdb keeps in-frame clones, though not all of them. The profile shows roughly 190,000 clones, less than 80% of them singletons. The sequencing input was peripheral blood. These receptors all stem from a woman aged 50 to 60 with acute or convalescent COVID-19.

CDR3 sequence reads: CASSPPVRYGGTDTQYF. The CDR3 DNA reads TGTGCCAGCAGCCCACCCGTCCGTTATGGAGGGACAGATACGCAGTATTTT. V gene TRBV7-8 combines with J gene TRBJ2-3, with D maybe TRBD2 (6 bases). There are 17 residues in the CDR3. The germline V gene encodes CDR1 SGHVS and CDR2 FQNEAQ. V lost 5 bases, J lost 3 bases, and 21 bases lay in between.

This clone was counted only a few times. The V call is TRBV27, the J call TRBJ1-1, with 11 positions matching TRBD1. After removal of 2 bases from V and 7 bases from J, the junction contained 3 bases not matched to a gene. This CDR3 spans 14 amino acids. Germline CDR1 is MNHEY and CDR2 is SMNVEV (reference sequence). CDR3 residues: CASSLKDRGHEAFF. Written as DNA, the CDR3 is TGTGCCAGCAGTTTAAAGGACAGGGGGCATGAAGCTTTCTTT.

Only a few counts were recorded for this clone. The chain uses TRBV2 and TRBJ1-5; D is uncertain. CDR1 and CDR2 from the germline V gene are SNHLY and FYNNEI. The CDR3 runs to 14 residues. Trimming cost V 6 bases and J 2 bases, with 11 bases left between them. The CDR3 here is CASSVTVGNQPQHF. The CDR3, as DNA: TGTGCCAGCAGCGTTACAGTGGGCAATCAGCCCCAGCATTTT.

This chain connects TRBV2 to TRBJ2-2; possible D gene TRBD1, 5 bases. The V end lost 5 bases, the J end lost 3 bases, and 10 bases lay between the germline ends. The CDR3 spans 14 residues. Germline V gene data show CDR1 as SNHLY and CDR2 as FYNNEI. CDR3 nucleotide sequence: TGTGCCAGCAGTCGTCAGGGTTACACCGGGGAGCTGTTTTTT. Residues: CASSRQGYTGELFF.

This clone was seen a single time. The chain is built from TRBV12-3 or TRBV12-4 and TRBJ1-2; D unresolved. The CDR3 is 11 amino acids. With 6 bases removed from V and 8 bases from J, the gap between germline ends came to 10 bases. The CDR3 region is CASSRGFGYTF. CDR3 in DNA: TGTGCCAGCAGCCGGGGATTCGGCTACACCTTC.

The rearrangement links TRBV10-1 to TRBJ2-5; a weak D match, TRBD2 (5 bases). Germline V gene data show CDR1 as WNHNN and CDR2 as SYGVQD (reference sequence). Trimming pared 0 bases from V and 9 bases from J, leaving 11 bases between. The CDR3 consists of 13 residues. The CDR3 nucleotides are TGCGCCAGCAGTGAGTCCGGACGCGGGTCCCAGTACTTC. Translation: CASSESGRGSQYF.

The J gene is TRBJ2-2, the V gene TRBV5-4; no clear D gene. V dropped 0 bases and J dropped 1 base, with 7 bases sitting between them. The V gene's germline CDR1 is SGHNT and CDR2 YYREEE (reference sequence). The CDR3 extends over 15 amino acids. Here the CDR3 DNA reads TGTGCCAGCAGCTTGGCTACAGTGAACACCGGGGAGCTGTTTTTT. Its translation is CASSLATVNTGELFF. Full variable domain (missing parts from reference TRBV5-4 and TRBJ2-2): ETGVTQSPTHLIKTRGQQVTLRCSSQSGHNTVSWYQQALGQGPQFIFQYYREEENGRGNFPPRFSGLQFPNYSSELNVNALELDDSALYLCASSLATVNTGELFFGEGSRLTVL.

This chain joins TRBV6-1 and TRBJ1-4; 9 bases fit TRBD1. The germline gives CDR1 MNHNS, CDR2 SASEGT. Losses at the gene ends were 2 bases for V and 8 bases for J; bases not matched to a gene: 3. This CDR3 spans 14 amino acids. CDR3: CASSEHGTGEKLFF. The CDR3 DNA reads as TGTGCCAGCAGTGAACACGGGACAGGGGAAAAACTGTTTTTT.

V gene TRBV5-1 combines with J gene TRBJ1-1, with a tentative D call TRBD1 (5 bases). The CDR3 contains 15 residues. Trimming removed 6 bases from V and 0 bases from J, with 15 bases in between. CDR1 is SGHRS, CDR2 YFSETQ, per germline. The DNA for the CDR3 is TGCGCCAGCACCCCTTGGGGGGGGATGAACACTGAAGCTTTCTTT. Translating gives CASTPWGGMNTEAFF. The variable domain in full, completed from reference TRBV5-1 and TRBJ1-1, reads KAGVTQTPRYLIKTRGQQVTLSCSPISGHRSVSWYQQTPGQGLQFLFEYFSETQRNKGNFPGRFSGRQFSNSRSEMNVSTLELGDSALYLCASTPWGGMNTEAFFGQGTRLTVV.

The chain joins TRBV7-2 to TRBJ2-7; D may be TRBD2 (5 bases). The ends were cut back, 6 bases at V and 6 bases at J, with 15 bases in the middle. This CDR3 comprises 13 residues. The germline gives CDR1 SGHTA, CDR2 FQGNSA. The CDR3 DNA follows: TGTGCCAGCAGGCTGCACCCGGGAAGCGAGCAGTACTTC. Protein product: CASRLHPGSEQYF.

J is TRBJ2-7 and V is TRBV6-5, with 7 bases aligning to TRBD2. From germline, CDR1 is MNHEY and CDR2 SVGAGI. Losses at the gene ends were 6 bases for V and 2 bases for J; bases not matched to a gene: 10. This CDR3 spans 15 amino acids. Here the CDR3 DNA reads TGTGCCAGCAGGCCCATGGTGGGGGGGACCTACGAGCAGTACTTC. This codes for CASRPMVGGTYEQYF.

The chain is built from TRBV5-1 and TRBJ2-1; 11 positions match TRBD2. Per the germline V gene, CDR1 is SGHRS and CDR2 is YFSETQ. There are 17 residues in the CDR3. V lost 4 bases, J lost 3 bases, and 9 bases stayed unmatched. CDR3 nucleotide sequence: TGCGCCAGCAGCCCCTTTACCGGGACTAGCGGCTACAATGAGCAGTTCTTC. It is translated as CASSPFTGTSGYNEQFF. Filled out from reference TRBV5-1 and TRBJ2-1, the complete variable domain reads KAGVTQTPRYLIKTRGQQVTLSCSPISGHRSVSWYQQTPGQGLQFLFEYFSETQRNKGNFPGRFSGRQFSNSRSEMNVSTLELGDSALYLCASSPFTGTSGYNEQFFGPGTRLTVL.

The V gene is TRBV24-1, the J gene TRBJ2-3, with 11 bases identical to TRBD2. The CDR3 length is 17 residues. V shed 5 bases, J shed 1 base, and the junction held 7 bases outside the gene matches. Germline V gives CDR1 KGHDR, CDR2 SFDVKD. For the CDR3, the DNA is TGTGCCACCAGTGCCGGGACTAGCGGAGACCGCACAGATACGCAGTATTTT. It codes for CATSAGTSGDRTDTQYF.

This clone came up a few times. The chain couples TRBV5-6 to TRBJ1-6; tentatively, D is TRBD1 (5 bases). The V gene lost 4 bases and the J gene lost 12 bases, with 17 bases spanning the gap. CDR1 and CDR2 (germline): SGHDT, YYEEEE. This CDR3 contains 14 residues. For the CDR3, the DNA is TGTGCCAGCAGCCCCGACCCCCAGGGTATACCCCTCCACTTT. Its protein product is CASSPDPQGIPLHF.

The chain combines TRBV12-5 with TRBJ1-1, with a tentative D call TRBD1 (5 bases). V lost 1 base, J lost 0 bases, and 9 bases lay in between. The CDR3 is 15 residues long. Per germline, CDR1 LGHNT and CDR2 FRNRAP. CDR3 sequence (DNA): TGTGCTAGTGGTTTGGCCGGACAATTGAACACTGAAGCTTTCTTT. This translates into CASGLAGQLNTEAFF.

The chain combines TRBV30 with TRBJ1-6; 11 nucleotides align to TRBD1. V lost 5 bases and J lost 8; bases outside the gene matches: 2. The CDR3 is 13 residues long. CDR1 is GTSNPN, CDR2 SVGIG, per germline (reference sequence). The CDR3 DNA sequence: TGTGCCTGGGGGGACAGGGGGGATTCACCCCTCCACTTT. Its protein product is CAWGDRGDSPLHF. The full variable domain, in which reference TRBV30 and TRBJ1-6 provide the parts outside the CDR3, is SQTIHQWPATLVQPVGSPLSLECTVEGTSNPNLYWYRQAAGRGLQLLFYSVGIGQISSEVPQNLSASRPQDRQFILSSKKLLLSDSGFYLCAWGDRGDSPLHFGNGTRLTVT.

The chain joins TRBV29-1 to TRBJ1-1; 9 nucleotides agree with TRBD1. From germline, CDR1 is SQVTM and CDR2 ANQGSEA. Trimming took 7 bases from V and 5 from J; bases not matched to a gene: 5. The length of the CDR3 is 12 residues. The CDR3 nucleotides are TGCAGCGGGGGACAGGGTAAAACTGAAGCTTTCTTT. Residues: CSGGQGKTEAFF.

This clone was seen a single time. This chain connects TRBV14 to TRBJ1-3; 7 bases match TRBD1. V shed 4 bases, J shed 2 bases, and the junction held 8 bases outside the gene matches. The CDR3 is made up of 16 amino acids. In germline, CDR1 is SGHDN, CDR2 FVKESK. CDR3 amino acids: CASSLLRTGAGNTIYF. CDR3 DNA: TGTGCCAGCAGCCTCCTAAGGACAGGAGCTGGAAACACCATATATTTT.

V and J are TRBV19 and TRBJ2-7; D call uncertain. This CDR3 is 14 amino acids long. Trimming cost V 2 bases and J 0 bases, with 8 bases left between them. CDR1 and CDR2 from the germline V gene are LNHDA and SQIVND (reference sequence). In nucleotides, the CDR3 is TGTGCCAGTAGTATATTAGCCAGCTCCTACGAGCAGTACTTC. As protein: CASSILASSYEQYF.

This rearrangement joins TRBV5-4 to TRBJ2-3; 7 bases agree with TRBD2. This CDR3 has 15 amino acids. The ends lost 4 bases at V and 3 bases at J; junction bases unmatched: 8. Germline loops: CDR1 SGHNT, CDR2 YYREEE (reference sequence). CDR3 sequence: CASSLGGGGTDTQYF. The CDR3 DNA is TGTGCCAGCAGCCTGGGGGGGGGTGGTACAGATACGCAGTATTTT.

The chain has TRBV4-1 and TRBJ1-5; D gene unclear. The CDR3 sequence is 16 residues long. Germline V CDR1 and CDR2: MGHRA, YSYEKL. V lost 1 base and J lost 7, with 17 bases in between. CDR3 sequence (DNA): TGCGCCAGCAGCCAAGGAAGGGAGATACGAGGGCAGCCCCAGCATTTT. It codes for CASSQGREIRGQPQHF.

In this sample, this clone turned up a few times. The chain joins TRBV7-6 to TRBJ2-3; 9 positions agree with TRBD2. The ends lost 2 bases at V and 4 bases at J; junction bases unmatched: 7. The CDR3 loop spans 16 amino acids. Germline V gene data show CDR1 as SGHVS and CDR2 as FNYEAQ. The CDR3 coding sequence is TGTGCCAGCAGCTTACGTAGCGGGGGACCTTCAGATACGCAGTATTTT. It encodes CASSLRSGGPSDTQYF.

The gene calls are TRBV28 and TRBJ2-2; D not resolved. Germline V lookup: CDR1 MDHEN, CDR2 SYDVKM. Trimming took 2 bases from V and 4 from J, leaving 5 bases between them. The CDR3 has 13 residues. The CDR3 spells CASSLIGTGELFF. The CDR3, as DNA: TGTGCCAGCAGTTTAATCGGCACCGGGGAGCTGTTTTTT.

The chain recombines TRBV6-5 with TRBJ2-2; D is perhaps TRBD1 (6 bases). The ends were cut back, 6 bases at V and 2 bases at J, with 13 bases in the middle. The germline V gene encodes CDR1 MNHEY and CDR2 SVGAGI. The CDR3 has 15 residues. The CDR3 DNA reads as TGTGCCAGCAGCCCCCTAGGGGGTAACACCGGGGAGCTGTTTTTT. It specifies CASSPLGGNTGELFF.

The V call is TRBV15, the J call TRBJ1-2; the match to TRBD1 covers 9 bases. V was pared by 0 bases and J by 8 bases, with 7 bases of the junction left unmatched. Germline loops: CDR1 LNHNV, CDR2 YYDKDF (reference sequence). The CDR3 loop spans 15 amino acids. CDR3 DNA sequence: TGTGCCACCAGCAGAGACACCGGGACAGGGAAGGGCTACACCTTC. This sequence encodes CATSRDTGTGKGYTF.

The chain carries TRBV19 and TRBJ2-3, with 11 positions matching TRBD1. CDR1 is LNHDA, CDR2 SQIVND, per germline (reference sequence). This CDR3 spans 14 amino acids. Trimming at V came to 10 bases and at J to 1 base, leaving 4 bases not matched to a gene. The CDR3 bases are TGTGCCACCAGGGACAGGGGGGGCACAGATACGCAGTATTTT. This gives the protein CATRDRGGTDTQYF.